This T cell receptor beta chain is from a study of blood T cell repertoires in COVID-19. For the study at large: Sites across the United States, Italy and Spain contributed samples from acute and convalescent COVID-19.

This clone was observed a single time. Original data processing: Reference gene primer amplification yielded estimated nucleated cell counts. Some clones are missing from TCRdb's copy, which holds only in-frame ones; the method was immunoSEQ multiplex PCR. Clone size and the V and J calls come from that table; the DNA yielded D and trimming. The sample yields roughly 400,000 clones, roughly 90% seen once. Participants' own reports of clinical history determined their cohort assignment. V was clipped by 0 bases and J by 0 bases, with 4 bases between them. Looked up from germline, CDR1 is SGDLS and CDR2 is YYNGEE. CDR3 size: 14 residues.

The sequence came from a woman in her thirties or forties who had been exposed to COVID-19. The chain links TRBV9 to TRBJ1-3, with unresolved D. The sample comprised PBMCs or T cells enriched from blood (not recorded which). The chain's CDR3 is CASSVVSSGNTIYF. In DNA, the CDR3 is TGTGCCAGCAGCGTAGTCAGCTCTGGAAACACCATATATTTT.